A single sample is the source of the 17 T cell receptor beta chains below, sequenced in a study of blood T cells in healthy people across ages. A second PCR, run for about 6 to 11 cycles, used a sample-barcoded 5' primer plus a J-beta primer mix. Each CDR3 protein is one row after TCRdb ran MiXCR on the 5' RACE reads. The sample lists 700,000 to 800,000 distinct CDR3 sequences, more than 40% seen once, with around a fifth in the top ten. The sequenced sample consisted of blood. These receptors originate from a woman aged 60-75 years in good health.

This chain joins TRBV20-1 and TRBJ2-2; possibly TRBD1 for D (6 bases). The CDR3 extends over 15 amino acids. The V end was cut by 0 bases, the J end by 8 bases, with 16 bases between. CDR1 and CDR2 from the germline V gene are DFQATT and SNEGSKA (reference sequence). The CDR3 DNA reads as TGCAGTGCTAGAGACCCAGGGGCCGTGGTGGGGGAGCTGTTTTTT. Protein product: CSARDPGAVVGELFF.

Only a few counts were recorded for this clonotype. The chain couples TRBV7-2 to TRBJ2-3, with 7 nucleotides matching TRBD2. Germline V lookup: CDR1 SGHTA, CDR2 FQGNSA. The CDR3 runs 13 residues. V shed 2 bases, J shed 4 bases, and the junction held 0 bases outside the gene matches. The CDR3 nucleotides read TGTGCCAGCAGCTTACTAGCGGCAGATACGCAGTATTTT. Its translation: CASSLLAADTQYF.

The genes are TRBV11-2 and TRBJ2-5; weak D call: TRBD2 (7 bases). CDR3 size: 16 residues. Deletions cut 5 bases from V and 4 bases from J, with 20 bases between. CDR1 and CDR2 from the germline V gene are SGHAT and FQNNGV. CDR3 coding DNA: TGTGCCAGCAGCCCCAATCCGGGGGGCGACGGAGAGACCCAGTACTTC. Its protein is CASSPNPGGDGETQYF.

The sample holds a few counts of this clonotype. The rearrangement uses TRBV29-1 and TRBJ2-1; 8 bases are a match to TRBD2. Trimming removed 4 bases from V and 7 bases from J; junction bases left unmatched: 9. Germline V gives CDR1 SQVTM, CDR2 ANQGSEA. There are 14 residues in the CDR3. The CDR3 bases are TGCAGCGTTGGACTAGCGATCTTTGGGAATGAGCAGTTCTTC. This translates into CSVGLAIFGNEQFF.

This clonotype appeared a few times. V usage is TRBV5-1 and J usage is TRBJ2-7; 9 positions agree with TRBD1. This CDR3 region has 14 residues. J lost 2 bases, V lost 4 bases, and 4 bases had no gene match. Germline V gene sequence: CDR1 SGHRS, CDR2 YFSETQ. The CDR3 DNA follows: TGCGCCAGCAGCACCCGGGACAGGGCCTACGAGCAGTACTTC. Its translation: CASSTRDRAYEQYF.

This clonotype was counted between two and nine times. The chain recombines TRBV5-1 with TRBJ2-6; 11 positions match TRBD2. The V segment lost 0 bases and the J segment 4 bases; nucleotides outside the gene matches: 12. CDR3 length equals 20 residues. Germline V gives CDR1 SGHRS, CDR2 YFSETQ. The CDR3 region has the DNA TGCGCCAGCAGCTTGGGACTAGCGGGAATAGTGACGTTGGGGGCCAACGTCCTGACTTTC. It translates to CASSLGLAGIVTLGANVLTF.

This rearrangement joins TRBV12-3 or TRBV12-4 to TRBJ2-1, with 7 bases aligning to TRBD1. This CDR3 contains 16 residues. Trimming cost V 5 bases and J 0 bases; bases outside gene matches: 7. The CDR3 here is CASSGPGQLSYNEQFF. In nucleotides, the CDR3 is TGTGCCAGCAGTGGGCCGGGACAGCTCTCCTACAATGAGCAGTTCTTC.

This clonotype was recorded a few times. This chain connects TRBV20-1 to TRBJ2-7; tentative D call: TRBD1 (6 bases). The CDR3 has 13 amino acids. Germline CDR1 reads DFQATT; CDR2 reads SNEGSKA (reference sequence). V was cut by 0 bases and J by 3 bases, with 9 bases left in between. The CDR3 loop reads CSARDVDSYEQYF. The CDR3 DNA is TGCAGTGCTAGAGATGTGGACAGCTACGAGCAGTACTTC.

This clonotype was counted ten times or more. The J gene is TRBJ1-2, the V gene TRBV29-1; 7 bases map to TRBD1. Germline lookup yields CDR1 SQVTM and CDR2 ANQGSEA. CDR3 length: 12 amino acids. Unmatched junction bases numbered 5, after V lost 2 bases and J lost 8 bases. As DNA, the CDR3 is TGCAGCGTTGAAACAGGGGCAACGGGCTACACCTTC. This encodes CSVETGATGYTF.

The genes are TRBV2 and TRBJ2-5; no definite D call. TRBJ2-7 matches the DNA end more closely, so the J call is doubtful. The CDR3 extends over 14 amino acids. Per germline, CDR1 SNHLY and CDR2 FYNNEI. The CDR3 region has the DNA TGTGCCAGCATCGAGAGAGCTCTCCGGCGCGAGCAGTACTTC. The encoded protein is CASIERALRREQYF.

This clonotype was counted once. The V gene is TRBV3-1, the J gene TRBJ2-3; possibly TRBD2 for D (7 bases). Germline CDR1 reads LGHDT; CDR2 reads YNNKEL (reference sequence). V was pared by 3 bases and J by 9 bases, with 22 bases between. This CDR3 is 16 amino acids long. Here the CDR3 reads CASSQNRGAYNRTQYF. The CDR3 nucleotides read TGTGCCAGCAGCCAGAATCGGGGGGCATATAACAGGACGCAGTATTTT.

For this clonotype: A read error is possible here, since a much larger clone lies one base away. J is TRBJ2-5 and V is TRBV29-1; no firm D call. Germline CDR1 and CDR2: SQVTM and ANQGSEA. There are 11 residues in the CDR3. V was cut by 3 bases and J by 11 bases, with 13 bases left in between. CDR3 sequence (DNA): TGCAGCGTTGATAAGGGCGATGAGCAGTACTTC. Translated, it gives CSVDKGDEQYF.

The chain joins TRBV12-3 or TRBV12-4 to TRBJ2-1; 10 bases align to TRBD2. This CDR3 comprises 17 residues. Unmatched junction bases numbered 10, after V lost 0 bases and J lost 8 bases. CDR3 sequence reads: CASSLARGLAAFYEQFF. The CDR3 DNA follows: TGTGCCAGCAGTTTAGCGCGCGGACTAGCGGCTTTTTATGAGCAGTTCTTC.

This clonotype was observed a single time. CDR3 amino acids: CASTFGQGAGANVLTF. The CDR3, as DNA: TGCGCCAGCACCTTCGGACAGGGGGCTGGGGCCAACGTCCTGACTTTC. The chain combines TRBV4-1 with TRBJ2-6; 10 nucleotides align to TRBD1. V lost 7 bases and J lost 2; bases outside the gene matches: 5. CDR1 and CDR2 (germline): MGHRA, YSYEKL. The CDR3 sequence is 16 residues long.

With regard to this clonotype: This clone may be a read error of a much larger clone one base away. This chain joins TRBV12-3 or TRBV12-4 and TRBJ2-7; D possibly corresponds to TRBD1 (7 bases). The CDR3 sequence is 15 residues long. The germline V and J ends were trimmed by 6 bases and 7 bases, with 22 bases remaining between them. As DNA, the CDR3 is TGTGCCAGCAGAGGAGGGGGCTTCTCTCTCAATGAGCAGTACTTC. Translation gives CASRGGGFSLNEQYF.

Comments on this clonotype: A read error is possible here, since a much larger clone lies one base away. V and J are TRBV21-1 and TRBJ2-1; TRBD2 is the table's D call and was not checked against the DNA. TRBV21-1 is classified as a pseudogene. The CDR3 consists of 18 residues. The CDR3 region has the DNA TGTGCCAGCAGCAAAGCCAAGACTAACGGGAAGGGATACAATGAGCAGTTCTTC. Its translation: CASSKAKTNGKGYNEQFF.

J is TRBJ2-7 and V is TRBV6-2 or TRBV6-3; D gene ambiguous. Deletions cut 7 bases from V and 2 bases from J, with 9 bases between. The length of the CDR3 is 12 residues. CDR1 and CDR2 (germline): MNHEY, SVGEGT. Here the CDR3 DNA reads TGTGCCAGCACCCTAGGGCCCTACGAGCAGTACTTC. As protein: CASTLGPYEQYF.